The following is a T cell receptor (beta chain) sequence with its context. The antigen is not known. This CDR3 spans 13 amino acids. Trimming took 0 bases from V and 0 from J, leaving 1 base between them. The germline CDR1 and CDR2 sequences are KGHSH and LQKENI. Sequencing used immunoSEQ multiplex PCR; TCRdb keeps in-frame clones, though not all of them. Among 25,000 to 30,000 clones listed, 73% were seen once. This sample stems from a study of vaccination effects on CD4 cells after COVID-19. Study-wide background: Of the BNT162b2 and mRNA-1273 vaccines, participants received two doses of one or the other.

After expansion with viral peptide pools in the ViraFEST assay, antigen-specific CD4+ T cells were sequenced. Following a roughly 9-day culture, CD4+ T cells were purified. Testing of the vaccine recipients showed negative nucleocapsid antibodies and no prior SARS-CoV-2 infection. The gene calls are TRBV18 and TRBJ2-3; D is uncertain. The source is a human donor who received a COVID-19 vaccine. This specimen consisted of CD4+ T cells from PBMCs cultured with HCoV-NL63 spike peptides, obtained before COVID-19 vaccination. The CDR3 DNA reads TGTGCCAGCTCACCACCGAGCACAGATACGCAGTATTTT. Encoded protein: CASSPPSTDTQYF.